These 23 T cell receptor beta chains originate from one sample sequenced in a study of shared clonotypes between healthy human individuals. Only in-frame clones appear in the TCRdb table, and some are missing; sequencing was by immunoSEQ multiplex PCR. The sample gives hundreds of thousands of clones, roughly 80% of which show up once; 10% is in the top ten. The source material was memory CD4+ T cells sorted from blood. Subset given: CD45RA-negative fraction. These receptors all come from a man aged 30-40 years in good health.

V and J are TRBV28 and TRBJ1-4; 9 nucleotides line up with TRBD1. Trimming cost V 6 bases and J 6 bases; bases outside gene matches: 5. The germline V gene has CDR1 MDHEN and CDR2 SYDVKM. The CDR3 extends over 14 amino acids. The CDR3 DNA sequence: TGTGCCAGCAGAATGGACAGGGGATATGAAAAACTGTTTTTT. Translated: CASRMDRGYEKLFF.

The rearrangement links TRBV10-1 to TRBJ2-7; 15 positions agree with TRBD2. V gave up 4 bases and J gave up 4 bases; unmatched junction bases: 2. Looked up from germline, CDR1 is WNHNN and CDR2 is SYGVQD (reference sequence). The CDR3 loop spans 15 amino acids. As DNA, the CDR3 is TGCGCCAGCAGTGCCGGGACTAGCGGGAGGTACGAGCAGTACTTC. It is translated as CASSAGTSGRYEQYF.

For the CDR3, the DNA is TGTGCCAGCAGCAGAGTGACTAGCACCATTCAGTACTTC. Translating it yields CASSRVTSTIQYF. V gene TRBV21-1 combines with J gene TRBJ2-4; TRBD2, the D gene given by the table, was not confirmed from the DNA. TRBV21-1 is a pseudogene. CDR3 length: 13 residues.

CDR3 region: CASSLTPPTPQHF. For the CDR3, the DNA is TGTGCCAGCAGTTTAACCCCACCCACGCCCCAGCATTTT. This sequence joins TRBV27 and TRBJ1-5; unclear D gene. Germline V lookup: CDR1 MNHEY, CDR2 SMNVEV (reference sequence). Trimming took 2 bases from V and 9 from J, leaving 11 bases between them. The CDR3 is 13 amino acids.

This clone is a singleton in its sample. The CDR3 reads CASSGSSGSEQFF. The DNA for the CDR3 is TGTGCCAGCTCCGGCTCTAGCGGGAGTGAGCAGTTCTTC. The chain has TRBV18 and TRBJ2-1, with 10 bases aligning to TRBD2. Germline CDR1 is KGHSH and CDR2 is LQKENI. After removal of 6 bases from V and 9 bases from J, the junction contained 5 bases not matched to a gene. The CDR3 contains 13 residues.

CDR3 nucleotide sequence: TGTGCCATCAGTGACGGTGTGGGGGCTCCCTTGCGCGGCAATGAGCAGTTCTTC. Translating it yields CAISDGVGAPLRGNEQFF. The chain combines TRBV10-3 with TRBJ2-1; possible D gene TRBD1, 6 bases. Trimming removed 3 bases from V and 6 bases from J, with 24 bases in between. Germline CDR1 reads ENHRY; CDR2 reads SYGVKD. CDR3 length: 18 amino acids.

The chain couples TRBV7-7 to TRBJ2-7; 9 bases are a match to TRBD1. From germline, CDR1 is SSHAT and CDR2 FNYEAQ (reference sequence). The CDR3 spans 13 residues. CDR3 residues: CARLRDRVYEQYF. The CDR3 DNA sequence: TGTGCTAGACTCCGGGACAGGGTTTACGAGCAGTACTTC.

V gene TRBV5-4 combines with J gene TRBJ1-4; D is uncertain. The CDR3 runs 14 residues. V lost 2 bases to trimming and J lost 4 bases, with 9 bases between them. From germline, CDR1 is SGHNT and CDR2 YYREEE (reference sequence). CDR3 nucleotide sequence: TGTGCCAGCAGCTTAGGACGGAGTAATGAAAAACTGTTTTTT. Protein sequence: CASSLGRSNEKLFF. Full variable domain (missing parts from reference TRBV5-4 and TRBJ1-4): ETGVTQSPTHLIKTRGQQVTLRCSSQSGHNTVSWYQQALGQGPQFIFQYYREEENGRGNFPPRFSGLQFPNYSSELNVNALELDDSALYLCASSLGRSNEKLFFGSGTQLSVL.

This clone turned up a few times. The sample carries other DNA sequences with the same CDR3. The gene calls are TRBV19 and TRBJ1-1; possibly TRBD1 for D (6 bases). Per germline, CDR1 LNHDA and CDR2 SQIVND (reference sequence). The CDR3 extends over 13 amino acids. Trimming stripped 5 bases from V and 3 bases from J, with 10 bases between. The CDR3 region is CASSVKGDTEAFF. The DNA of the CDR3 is TGTGCCAGTAGTGTCAAGGGGGACACTGAAGCTTTCTTT.

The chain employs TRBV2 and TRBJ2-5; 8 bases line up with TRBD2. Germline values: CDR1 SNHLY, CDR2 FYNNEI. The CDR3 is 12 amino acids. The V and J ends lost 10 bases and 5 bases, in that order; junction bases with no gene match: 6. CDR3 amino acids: CATGGIWETQYF. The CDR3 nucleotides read TGTGCCACGGGGGGGATCTGGGAGACCCAGTACTTC.

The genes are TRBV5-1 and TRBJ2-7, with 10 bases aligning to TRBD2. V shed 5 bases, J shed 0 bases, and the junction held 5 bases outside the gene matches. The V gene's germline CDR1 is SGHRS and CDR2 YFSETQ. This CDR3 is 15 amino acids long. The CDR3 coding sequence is TGCGCCAGCAGACGAACTAGCGGGAACTCCTACGAGCAGTACTTC. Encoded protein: CASRRTSGNSYEQYF.

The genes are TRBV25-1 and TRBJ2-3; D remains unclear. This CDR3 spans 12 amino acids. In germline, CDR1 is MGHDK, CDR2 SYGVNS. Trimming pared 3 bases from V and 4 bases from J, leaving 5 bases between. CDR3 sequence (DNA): TGTGCCAGCAGTGAGCGTTCAGATACGCAGTATTTT. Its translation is CASSERSDTQYF.

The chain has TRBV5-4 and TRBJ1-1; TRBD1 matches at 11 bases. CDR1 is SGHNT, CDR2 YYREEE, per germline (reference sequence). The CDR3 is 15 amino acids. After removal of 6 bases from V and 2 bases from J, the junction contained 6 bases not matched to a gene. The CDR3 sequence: CASTGTGGPNTEAFF. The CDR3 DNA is TGTGCCAGCACCGGGACAGGGGGTCCTAACACTGAAGCTTTCTTT.

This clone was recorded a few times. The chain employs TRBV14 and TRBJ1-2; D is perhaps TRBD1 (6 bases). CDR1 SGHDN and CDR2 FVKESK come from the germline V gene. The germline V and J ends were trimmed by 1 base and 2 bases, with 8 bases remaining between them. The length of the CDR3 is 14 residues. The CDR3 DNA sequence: TGTGCCAGCAGCCAAGGGCAGGGGAACTATGGCTACACCTTC. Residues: CASSQGQGNYGYTF.

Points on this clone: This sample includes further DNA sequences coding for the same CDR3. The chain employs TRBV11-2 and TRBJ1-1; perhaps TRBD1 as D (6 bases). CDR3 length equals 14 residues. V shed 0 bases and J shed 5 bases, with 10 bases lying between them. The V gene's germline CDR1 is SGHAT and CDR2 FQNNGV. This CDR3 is CASSLEARGTEAFF. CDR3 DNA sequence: TGTGCCAGCAGCTTAGAAGCCAGGGGAACTGAAGCTTTCTTT.

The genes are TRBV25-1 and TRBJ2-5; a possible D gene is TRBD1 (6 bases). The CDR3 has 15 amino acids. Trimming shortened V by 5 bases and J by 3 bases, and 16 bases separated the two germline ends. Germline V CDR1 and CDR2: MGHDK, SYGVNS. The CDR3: CASSRGGGKEETQYF. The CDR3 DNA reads TGTGCCAGCAGTAGAGGTGGGGGCAAGGAAGAGACCCAGTACTTC.

CDR3 amino acids: CASSLGTSGQETQYF. Here the CDR3 DNA reads TGCGCCAGCAGCTTGGGGACTAGCGGGCAAGAGACCCAGTACTTC. The chain recombines TRBV5-1 with TRBJ2-5; TRBD2 matches 11 bases. The CDR3 is 15 residues long. After removal of 0 bases from V and 2 bases from J, the junction contained 0 bases not matched to a gene. Germline V gene lookup returns CDR1 SGHRS and CDR2 YFSETQ.

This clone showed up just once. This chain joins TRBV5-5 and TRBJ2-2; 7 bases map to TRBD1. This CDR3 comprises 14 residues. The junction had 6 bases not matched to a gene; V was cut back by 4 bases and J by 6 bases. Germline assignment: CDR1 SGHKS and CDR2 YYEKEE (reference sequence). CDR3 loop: CASSQNDRAGELFF. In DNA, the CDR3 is TGTGCCAGCAGCCAGAACGACAGGGCCGGGGAGCTGTTTTTT.

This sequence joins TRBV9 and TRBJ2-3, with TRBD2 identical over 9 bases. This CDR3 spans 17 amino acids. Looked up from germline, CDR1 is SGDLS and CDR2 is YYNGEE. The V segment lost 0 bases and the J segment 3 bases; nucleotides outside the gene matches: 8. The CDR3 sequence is CASSVEPAGGQTDTQYF. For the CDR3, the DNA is TGTGCCAGCAGCGTAGAACCCGCGGGAGGGCAAACAGATACGCAGTATTTT.

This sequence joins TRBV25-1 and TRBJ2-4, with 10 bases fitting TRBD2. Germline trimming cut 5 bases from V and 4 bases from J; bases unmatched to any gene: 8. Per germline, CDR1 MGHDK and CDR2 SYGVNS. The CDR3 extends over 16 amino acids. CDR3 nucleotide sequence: TGTGCCAGCAGTAGCGGGAGGGCCTCGGAGAAAAACATTCAGTACTTC. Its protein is CASSSGRASEKNIQYF.

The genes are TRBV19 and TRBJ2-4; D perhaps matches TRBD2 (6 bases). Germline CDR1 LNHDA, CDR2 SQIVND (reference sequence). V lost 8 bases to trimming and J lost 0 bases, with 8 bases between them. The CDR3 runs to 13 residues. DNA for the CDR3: TGTGCCAGTGAAGCGGGAGCCAAAAACATTCAGTACTTC. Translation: CASEAGAKNIQYF.

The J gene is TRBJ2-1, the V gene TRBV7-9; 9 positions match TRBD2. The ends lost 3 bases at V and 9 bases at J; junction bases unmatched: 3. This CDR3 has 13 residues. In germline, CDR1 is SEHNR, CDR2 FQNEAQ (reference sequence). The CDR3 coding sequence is TGTGCCAGCAGCTTGGCGGGAGGGACTGAGCAGTTCTTC. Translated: CASSLAGGTEQFF.

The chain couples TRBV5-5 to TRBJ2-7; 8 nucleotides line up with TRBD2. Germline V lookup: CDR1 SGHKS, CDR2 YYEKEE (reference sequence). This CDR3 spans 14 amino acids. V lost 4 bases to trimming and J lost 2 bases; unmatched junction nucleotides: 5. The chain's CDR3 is CASSEVAGPYEQYF. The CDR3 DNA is TGTGCCAGCAGCGAAGTAGCGGGACCCTACGAGCAGTACTTC.